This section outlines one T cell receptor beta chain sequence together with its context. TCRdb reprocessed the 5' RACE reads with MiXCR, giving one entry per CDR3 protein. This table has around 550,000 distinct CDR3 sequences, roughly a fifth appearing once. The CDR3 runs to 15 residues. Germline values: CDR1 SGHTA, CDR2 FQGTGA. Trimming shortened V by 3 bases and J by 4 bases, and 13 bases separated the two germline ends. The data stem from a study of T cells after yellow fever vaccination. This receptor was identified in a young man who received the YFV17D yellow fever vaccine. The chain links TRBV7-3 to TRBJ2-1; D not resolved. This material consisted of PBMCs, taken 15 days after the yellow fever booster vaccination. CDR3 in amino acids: CASSFMSASYNEQFF. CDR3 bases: TGTGCCAGCAGCTTCATGAGCGCCTCTTACAATGAGCAGTTCTTC.